One sample yielded the 22 T cell receptor beta chains listed below, sequenced in a study of blood T cell repertoires in COVID-19. Sequencing used immunoSEQ multiplex PCR; TCRdb keeps in-frame clones, though not all of them. The data show around 230,000 clones, 86% seen once. Sample: PBMCs or T cells enriched from blood (not recorded which). These receptors all come from a woman in her thirties or forties with acute COVID-19.

This chain uses TRBV7-7 with TRBJ2-7, with D hard to call. The length of the CDR3 is 13 residues. The V gene's germline CDR1 is SSHAT and CDR2 FNYEAQ (reference sequence). V was shortened by 1 base and J by 3 bases, with 7 bases between the two germline ends. The CDR3 loop reads CASSLGSVYEQYV. Written as DNA, the CDR3 is TGTGCCAGCAGCTTAGGGTCAGTCTACGAGCAGTACGTC.

This clone was observed a single time. V and J are TRBV4-2 and TRBJ1-5; D unresolved. Deletions cut 0 bases from V and 4 bases from J, with 10 bases between. CDR3 size: 15 residues. Germline loops: CDR1 LGHNA, CDR2 YNFKEQ. This CDR3 reads CASSQDRERNQPQHF. The CDR3 DNA follows: TGTGCCAGCAGCCAAGATCGAGAGAGAAATCAGCCCCAGCATTTT.

The CDR3 nucleotides are TGTGCCAGCAGCCACCCTTCGACTAGCGGGGGGGCAAATACGCAGTATTTT. Its protein product is CASSHPSTSGGANTQYF. The gene calls are TRBV3-1 (or the pseudogene TRBV3-2) and TRBJ2-3; TRBD2 aligns across 14 bases. V lost 3 bases, J lost 7 bases, and 9 bases stayed unmatched. The CDR3 extends over 17 amino acids. Germline assignment: CDR1 LGHDT and CDR2 YNNKEL (reference sequence).

The chain combines TRBV6-5 with TRBJ1-2; D may be TRBD1 (5 bases). The V gene lost 5 bases and the J gene lost 0 bases, with 10 bases spanning the gap. Per germline, CDR1 MNHEY and CDR2 SVGAGI. The CDR3 sequence is 14 residues long. CDR3 residues: CASSKTEANYGYTF. CDR3 nucleotide sequence: TGTGCCAGCAGTAAGACAGAAGCTAACTATGGCTACACCTTC.

The chain carries TRBV7-2 and TRBJ2-3; D possibly corresponds to TRBD1 (6 bases). CDR1 is SGHTA and CDR2 is FQGNSA in the germline V gene. Trimming pared 5 bases from V and 3 bases from J, leaving 21 bases between. The CDR3 is 17 residues long. The CDR3: CASSPLTGLRGTDTQYF. CDR3 in DNA: TGTGCCAGCAGCCCTTTAACCGGGCTAAGGGGGACAGATACGCAGTATTTT.

The V gene is TRBV11-2, the J gene TRBJ1-2, with D possibly being TRBD1 (5 bases). Trimming removed 2 bases at V and 4 bases at J, with 5 bases between. CDR1 and CDR2 (germline): SGHAT, FQNNGV. The CDR3 has 12 amino acids. The CDR3: CASSLQGYGYTF. The CDR3 region has the DNA TGTGCCAGCAGCTTACAGGGCTATGGCTACACCTTC.

The chain recombines TRBV5-8 with TRBJ1-5, with no clear D. With 4 bases removed from V and 6 bases from J, the gap between germline ends came to 14 bases. The CDR3 covers 14 residues. From germline, CDR1 is SGHTS and CDR2 YDEGEE. CDR3 amino acids: CASSPEVWVQPQHF. In nucleotides, the CDR3 is TGTGCCAGCAGCCCGGAGGTTTGGGTTCAGCCCCAGCATTTT.

V usage is TRBV11-2 and J usage is TRBJ2-2, with 7 bases matching TRBD2. Germline CDR1 SGHAT, CDR2 FQNNGV. The V segment lost 5 bases and the J segment 1 base; nucleotides outside the gene matches: 4. CDR3 length: 15 residues. This chain's CDR3 is CASSPIAGNTGELFF. CDR3 DNA: TGTGCCAGCAGCCCTATAGCGGGGAACACCGGGGAGCTGTTTTTT. Together with reference TRBV11-2 and TRBJ2-2, the CDR3 gives the full variable domain: EAGVAQSPRYKIIEKRQSVAFWCNPISGHATLYWYQQILGQGPKLLIQFQNNGVVDDSQLPKDRFSAERLKGVDSTLKIQPAKLEDSAVYLCASSPIAGNTGELFFGEGSRLTVL.

The chain uses TRBV2 and TRBJ2-3, with TRBD2 identical over 7 bases. Germline-derived CDR1 and CDR2 are SNHLY and FYNNEI. V shed 10 bases and J 0 bases; nucleotides not matched to a gene: 13. The CDR3 covers 16 residues. CDR3 amino acids: CAIVTLGGESTDTQYF. In DNA, the CDR3 is TGTGCCATCGTCACACTTGGGGGGGAGAGCACAGATACGCAGTATTTT.

The chain couples TRBV7-9 to TRBJ2-3; unclear D gene. V shed 2 bases and J shed 2 bases, with 8 bases lying between them. Germline CDR1 SEHNR, CDR2 FQNEAQ (reference sequence). CDR3 length: 14 amino acids. The CDR3 is CASSLSDFTDTQYF. Here the CDR3 DNA reads TGTGCCAGCAGCTTATCAGACTTCACAGATACGCAGTATTTT.

This chain links TRBV5-6 with TRBJ2-3; the D gene is possibly TRBD1 (6 bases). The CDR3 sequence is 15 residues long. Trimming left V 7 bases short and J 6 bases short, with 21 bases between. The germline CDR1 and CDR2 sequences are SGHDT and YYEEEE. The CDR3 DNA reads TGTGCCAGCGGCGCGGCAGGGGTTAGTTCGGATACGCAGTATTTT. It encodes CASGAAGVSSDTQYF.

This CDR3 reads CASSPLDTYEQYV. CDR3 DNA: TGTGCCAGCAGTCCGTTAGACACGTACGAGCAGTACGTC. J is TRBJ2-7 and V is TRBV28; no clear D gene. The CDR3 contains 13 residues. V lost 5 bases and J 4 bases, leaving 12 bases between the germline ends. Germline assignment: CDR1 MDHEN and CDR2 SYDVKM.

The rearrangement links TRBV7-8 to TRBJ2-1; D may be TRBD2 (7 bases). V lost 1 base, J lost 5 bases, and 12 bases lay in between. CDR1 and CDR2 from the germline V gene are SGHVS and FQNEAQ. This CDR3 contains 15 residues. CDR3 in amino acids: CASSLVTRGHNEQFF. In DNA, the CDR3 is TGTGCCAGCAGCTTAGTGACGCGGGGGCACAATGAGCAGTTCTTC.

V usage is TRBV25-1 and J usage is TRBJ1-2, with 10 bases identical to TRBD1. The trim removed 6 bases at V and 7 bases at J, leaving 8 bases unmatched. Germline loops: CDR1 MGHDK, CDR2 SYGVNS. The CDR3 spans 14 residues. The CDR3 nucleotides read TGTGCCAGCAGGCCGCGGGGGGACAGGGGTGGCTACACCTTC. Encoded protein: CASRPRGDRGGYTF.

This clone was recorded at least ten times. The chain links TRBV6-6 to TRBJ1-5; TRBD1 aligns across 9 bases. J was trimmed by 6 bases and V by 5 bases; bases with no gene match: 14. This CDR3 spans 17 amino acids. Germline assignment: CDR1 MNHNY and CDR2 SVGAGI (reference sequence). The DNA of the CDR3 is TGTGCCAGCAGTCTTTCGGGACAGGGAGTTAATCGTCAGCCCCAGCATTTT. It translates to CASSLSGQGVNRQPQHF.

The chain recombines TRBV3-1 (or the pseudogene TRBV3-2) with TRBJ2-1; D is possibly TRBD1 (6 bases). Germline V gives CDR1 LGHDT, CDR2 YNNKEL (reference sequence). The ends were cut back, 3 bases at V and 5 bases at J, with 11 bases in the middle. CDR3 length equals 14 residues. The CDR3 bases are TGTGCCAGCAGCCACGCAAACAGGGACAATGAGCAGTTCTTC. Translated: CASSHANRDNEQFF.

The rearrangement links TRBV23-1 to TRBJ1-2; D gene uncertain. TRBV23-1 is reported as an ORF; its role is uncertain. The CDR3 consists of 17 residues. The V end lost 3 bases, the J end lost 1 base, and 18 bases lay between the germline ends. The CDR3, as DNA: TGCGCCAGCAGTCAGGATGTGTTAACAGATAATAACTATGGCTACACCTTC. It codes for CASSQDVLTDNNYGYTF.

This sequence joins TRBV14 and TRBJ2-1; D not resolved. V lost 4 bases and J 2 bases, leaving 6 bases between the germline ends. The germline gives CDR1 SGHDN, CDR2 FVKESK. There are 13 residues in the CDR3. The CDR3 bases are TGTGCCAGCAGCCTCAGCGCCTACAATGAGCAGTTCTTC. This gives the protein CASSLSAYNEQFF.

The chain is built from TRBV7-9 and TRBJ2-3, with TRBD2 matching 11 bases. The germline V gene encodes CDR1 SEHNR and CDR2 FQNEAQ (reference sequence). The J segment lost 5 bases and the V segment lost 3 bases, leaving 4 bases of the junction unmatched. The CDR3 has 15 amino acids. CDR3: CASSFLAGGGDTQYF. CDR3 coding DNA: TGTGCCAGCAGCTTTCTAGCGGGGGGTGGAGATACGCAGTATTTT.

In this sample, this clone turned up once. V gene TRBV2 combines with J gene TRBJ1-1; 7 bases align to TRBD1. Looked up from germline, CDR1 is SNHLY and CDR2 is FYNNEI. This CDR3 has 12 residues. Germline trimming cut 0 bases from V and 11 bases from J; bases unmatched to any gene: 3. The CDR3 sequence is CASSEAKGAAFF. CDR3 DNA sequence: TGTGCCAGCAGTGAAGCGAAGGGGGCGGCTTTCTTT.

V gene TRBV25-1 combines with J gene TRBJ2-3; possible D gene TRBD2, 7 bases. Germline CDR1 is MGHDK and CDR2 is SYGVNS. This CDR3 spans 17 amino acids. With 1 base removed from V and 5 bases from J, the gap between germline ends came to 19 bases. The CDR3 spells CASSEFGLGGVEDTQYF. In DNA, the CDR3 is TGTGCCAGCAGTGAATTCGGGTTAGGGGGGGTTGAAGATACGCAGTATTTT.

J is TRBJ2-1 and V is TRBV7-9; D uncertain. Germline CDR1 and CDR2: SEHNR and FQNEAQ (reference sequence). V was clipped by 2 bases and J by 5 bases, with 13 bases between them. CDR3 length: 15 amino acids. The CDR3 loop reads CASSLFDYEHNEQFF. The CDR3 DNA reads TGTGCCAGCAGCTTATTCGATTACGAGCACAATGAGCAGTTCTTC.